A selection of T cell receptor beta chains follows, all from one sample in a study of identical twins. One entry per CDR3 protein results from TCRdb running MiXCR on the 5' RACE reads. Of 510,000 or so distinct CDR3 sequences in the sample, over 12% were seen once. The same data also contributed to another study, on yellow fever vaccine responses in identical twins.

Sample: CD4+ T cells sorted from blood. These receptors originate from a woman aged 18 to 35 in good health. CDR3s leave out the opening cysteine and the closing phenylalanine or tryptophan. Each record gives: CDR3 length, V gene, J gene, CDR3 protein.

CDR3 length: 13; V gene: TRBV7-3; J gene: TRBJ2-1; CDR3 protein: ASSLLLAEYNEQF
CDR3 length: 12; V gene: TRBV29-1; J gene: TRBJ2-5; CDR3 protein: SVQPSGSTETQY
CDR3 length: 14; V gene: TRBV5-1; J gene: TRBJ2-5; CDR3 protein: ASSLRDSLTQETQY
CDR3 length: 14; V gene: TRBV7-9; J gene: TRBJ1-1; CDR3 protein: ASSFQGTGKNTEAF
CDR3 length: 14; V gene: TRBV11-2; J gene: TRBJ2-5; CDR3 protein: ASSLNELINQETQY
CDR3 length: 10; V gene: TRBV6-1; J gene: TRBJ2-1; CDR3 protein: ASSSTYNEQF
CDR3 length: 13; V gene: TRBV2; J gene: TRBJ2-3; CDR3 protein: ASSEVGRGTDTQY
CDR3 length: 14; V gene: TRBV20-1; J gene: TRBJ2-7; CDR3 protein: SAKPPQGAVVYEQY
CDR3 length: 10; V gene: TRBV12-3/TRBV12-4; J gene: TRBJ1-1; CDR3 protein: ASRYSNTEAF
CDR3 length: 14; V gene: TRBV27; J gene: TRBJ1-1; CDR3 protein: ASSRRQGVMNTEAF
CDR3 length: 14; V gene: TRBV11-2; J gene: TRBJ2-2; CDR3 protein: ASRREGGGVTGELF
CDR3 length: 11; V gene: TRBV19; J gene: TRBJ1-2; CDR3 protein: ASFSDFNYGYT
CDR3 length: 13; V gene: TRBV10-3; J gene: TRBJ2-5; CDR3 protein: AISDRDRGQETQY
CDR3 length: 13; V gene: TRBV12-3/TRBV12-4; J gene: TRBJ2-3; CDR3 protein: ASSGGGLAGDTQY
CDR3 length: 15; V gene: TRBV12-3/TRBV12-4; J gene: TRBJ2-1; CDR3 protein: ASSLRGGSGTYNEQF
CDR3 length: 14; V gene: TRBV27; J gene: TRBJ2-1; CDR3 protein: ASRKAGTGGLGEQF
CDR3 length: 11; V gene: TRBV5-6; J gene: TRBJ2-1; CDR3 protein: ASSFSGLDEQF
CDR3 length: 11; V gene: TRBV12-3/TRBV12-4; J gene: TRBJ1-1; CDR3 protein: ASSWRSWAEAF
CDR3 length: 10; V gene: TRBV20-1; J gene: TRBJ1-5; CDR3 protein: SAGQANQPQH
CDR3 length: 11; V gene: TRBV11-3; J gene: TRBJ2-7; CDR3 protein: AIELAGVHEQY
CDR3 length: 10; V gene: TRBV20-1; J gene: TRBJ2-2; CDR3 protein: SAPRSGKELF
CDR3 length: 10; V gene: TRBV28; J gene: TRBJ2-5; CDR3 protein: ASSHSPETQY
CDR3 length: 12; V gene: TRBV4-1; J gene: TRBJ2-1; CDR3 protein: ASSQVSGSGEQF
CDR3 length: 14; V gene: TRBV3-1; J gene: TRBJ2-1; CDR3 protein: ASSQGAGLAYNEQF
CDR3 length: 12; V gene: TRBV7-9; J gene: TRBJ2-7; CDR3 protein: ASSQGQISYEQY
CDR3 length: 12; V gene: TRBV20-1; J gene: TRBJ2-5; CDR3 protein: SARAGNREETQY
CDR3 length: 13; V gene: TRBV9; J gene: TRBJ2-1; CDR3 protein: ASSVVAGGYNEQF
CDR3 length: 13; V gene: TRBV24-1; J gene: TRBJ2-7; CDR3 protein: ATSDPGHPASEQY
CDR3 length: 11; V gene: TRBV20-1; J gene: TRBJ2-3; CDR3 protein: SASLRAADTQY